One and the same sample provided the 27 T cell receptor beta chains below, sequenced in a study of cytomegalovirus exposure and HLA in healthy donors. PCR primers comprised 60 Vbeta and 13 Jbeta primers. The repertoire was sequenced with immunoSEQ multiplex PCR; TCRdb's copy has only in-frame clones and lacks some. The sample has roughly 150,000 clones, approximately 63% seen once; the top ten hold roughly 1.9%. Material: PBMCs. All receptors come from a woman aged 60 to 75 in good health and CMV-seropositive.

This clone was counted between two and nine times. The chain employs TRBV10-3 and TRBJ2-7, with D hard to call. The CDR3 length is 11 residues. V was cut by 4 bases and J by 7 bases, with 8 bases left in between. CDR1 ENHRY and CDR2 SYGVKD come from the germline V gene. The CDR3 region is CAISGVEEQYF. CDR3 coding DNA: TGTGCCATCAGTGGAGTGGAGGAGCAGTACTTC.

This rearrangement joins TRBV7-9 to TRBJ2-7; perhaps TRBD1 as D (6 bases). Germline lookup yields CDR1 SEHNR and CDR2 FQNEAQ (reference sequence). The germline V and J ends were trimmed by 1 base and 2 bases, with 9 bases remaining between them. The CDR3 is made up of 14 amino acids. The DNA of the CDR3 is TGTGCCAGCAGCTTAGGGGGGCTAGCCTACGAGCAGTACTTC. The encoded protein is CASSLGGLAYEQYF.

Regarding this clone: Other DNA variants within this sample encode the same CDR3. J is TRBJ1-3 and V is TRBV5-1, with D tentatively TRBD1 (6 bases). The V gene's germline CDR1 is SGHRS and CDR2 YFSETQ. CDR3 length: 14 residues. V was trimmed by 3 bases and J by 2 bases, leaving 9 bases between them. CDR3 in amino acids: CASSSGGTGNTIYF. Here the CDR3 DNA reads TGCGCCAGCAGCTCTGGGGGCACTGGAAACACCATATATTTT.

The chain carries TRBV2 and TRBJ2-5, with 9 positions matching TRBD1. Germline CDR1 is SNHLY and CDR2 is FYNNEI. The CDR3 has 15 residues. V dropped 7 bases and J dropped 5; count of bases not matched to a gene: 11. This CDR3 is CASKPGTGTWETQYF. CDR3 coding DNA: TGTGCCAGCAAACCCGGGACAGGGACGTGGGAGACCCAGTACTTC.

The rearrangement uses TRBV10-3 and TRBJ1-3; weak D call: TRBD1 (6 bases). The ends were cut back, 3 bases at V and 0 bases at J, with 18 bases in the middle. Per the germline V gene, CDR1 is ENHRY and CDR2 is SYGVKD. CDR3 size: 18 residues. CDR3 in amino acids: CAISDWGRGQFSGNTIYF. The CDR3 coding sequence is TGTGCCATCAGTGATTGGGGTCGAGGACAGTTCTCTGGAAACACCATATATTTT.

The chain couples TRBV9 to TRBJ2-5; 7 bases align to TRBD1. V was clipped by 3 bases and J by 5 bases; unmatched bases: 7. The germline gives CDR1 SGDLS, CDR2 YYNGEE. This CDR3 has 14 residues. CDR3 in DNA: TGTGCCAGCAGCGATACAGGGGCCCCCGAGACCCAGTACTTC. Encoded protein: CASSDTGAPETQYF. Together with reference TRBV9 and TRBJ2-5, the CDR3 gives the full variable domain: DSGVTQTPKHLITATGQRVTLRCSPRSGDLSVYWYQQSLDQGLQFLIQYYNGEERAKGNILERFSAQQFPDLHSELNLSSLELGDSALYFCASSDTGAPETQYFGPGTRLLVL.

This clone was picked up one time. The CDR3 nucleotides read TGCGCCAGCAGCCCCGGGACAGTGGGAAACACCATATATTTT. Translated, it gives CASSPGTVGNTIYF. This chain links TRBV5-1 with TRBJ1-3, with 7 bases fitting TRBD1. Germline-derived CDR1 and CDR2 are SGHRS and YFSETQ. The ends lost 4 bases at V and 4 bases at J; junction bases unmatched: 5. CDR3 length: 14 residues.

The chain recombines TRBV28 with TRBJ2-3; TRBD2 matches 11 bases. Germline CDR1 reads MDHEN; CDR2 reads SYDVKM. The CDR3 runs 18 residues. V was pared by 4 bases and J by 6 bases, with 15 bases of the junction left unmatched. CDR3 loop: CASSSRLRLAGNTDTQYF. The CDR3 DNA follows: TGTGCCAGCAGTTCCCGCCTAAGACTAGCGGGAAACACGGATACGCAGTATTTT.

The chain uses TRBV27 and TRBJ1-1, with D tentatively TRBD1 (6 bases). Germline loops: CDR1 MNHEY, CDR2 SMNVEV (reference sequence). The V gene lost 7 bases and the J gene lost 1 base, with 19 bases spanning the gap. The CDR3 spans 16 residues. The CDR3 spells CASTPGHPQTNTEAFF. CDR3 bases: TGTGCCAGCACGCCGGGACACCCTCAAACGAACACTGAAGCTTTCTTT.

The V gene is TRBV5-8, the J gene TRBJ1-2; possibly TRBD1 for D (5 bases). CDR3 size: 13 residues. V was shortened by 4 bases and J by 2 bases, with 9 bases between the two germline ends. CDR1 and CDR2 from the germline V gene are SGHTS and YDEGEE. The CDR3 DNA reads as TGTGCCAGCAGCGTGGACATAAACTATGGCTACACCTTC. Protein product: CASSVDINYGYTF.

The chain uses TRBV7-9 and TRBJ2-7; 8 positions match TRBD1. With 5 bases clipped from V and 4 bases from J, the junction kept 7 bases outside the gene matches. Per germline, CDR1 SEHNR and CDR2 FQNEAQ (reference sequence). The CDR3 covers 14 residues. The CDR3 coding sequence is TGTGCCAGCAGCGCCTCCGGGACAGGATACGAGCAGTACTTC. Encoded protein: CASSASGTGYEQYF.

The CDR3 DNA sequence: TGTGCCAGCTCACCCACTTCTGACTATGGCTACACCTTC. Translating gives CASSPTSDYGYTF. The chain is built from TRBV18 and TRBJ1-2; no clear D gene. CDR1 is KGHSH, CDR2 LQKENI, per germline. This CDR3 has 13 residues. Trimming took 3 bases from V and 3 from J, leaving 8 bases between them.

The chain has TRBV15 and TRBJ1-4; 8 nucleotides match TRBD1. The CDR3 covers 15 residues. Germline V CDR1 and CDR2: LNHNV, YYDKDF (reference sequence). V shed 5 bases, J shed 5 bases, and the junction held 7 bases outside the gene matches. The CDR3 DNA reads as TGTGCCACCAGCCGTAGGACAGGGCGCAATGAAAAACTGTTTTTT. Translated: CATSRRTGRNEKLFF.

This rearrangement joins TRBV29-1 to TRBJ1-2; D gene uncertain. V lost 3 bases and J 8 bases, leaving 10 bases between the germline ends. The CDR3 has 11 amino acids. CDR1 is SQVTM, CDR2 ANQGSEA, per germline. The CDR3 sequence is CSVEGGNGYTF. The CDR3 DNA follows: TGCAGCGTTGAGGGAGGGAACGGCTACACCTTC.

This chain links TRBV11-2 with TRBJ2-1; TRBD2 might be the D (6 bases). Germline V gene lookup returns CDR1 SGHAT and CDR2 FQNNGV. The length of the CDR3 is 16 residues. Trimming took off 5 bases at V and 5 bases at J, with 19 bases between the two ends. CDR3 sequence reads: CASSPVGGKFHNEQFF. The DNA of the CDR3 is TGTGCCAGCAGCCCTGTTGGCGGGAAATTCCACAATGAGCAGTTCTTC.

The chain uses TRBV9 and TRBJ1-2, with D possibly matching TRBD1 (6 bases). V lost 4 bases and J lost 4, with 17 bases in between. CDR1 is SGDLS, CDR2 YYNGEE, per germline. This CDR3 has 15 residues. The CDR3 loop reads CASSPRFWDTYGYTF. The CDR3, as DNA: TGTGCCAGCAGCCCACGATTTTGGGACACCTATGGCTACACCTTC.

The gene calls are TRBV9 and TRBJ1-2; 8 bases fit TRBD1. V was pared by 0 bases and J by 6 bases, with 1 base of the junction left unmatched. Germline assignment: CDR1 SGDLS and CDR2 YYNGEE. CDR3 length: 13 residues. The CDR3 DNA is TGTGCCAGCAGCGTAGTGACAGGGGATGGCTACACCTTC. This translates into CASSVVTGDGYTF.

The V gene is TRBV5-4, the J gene TRBJ2-4, with D perhaps matching TRBD2 (5 bases). V was shortened by 0 bases and J by 1 base, with 5 bases between the two germline ends. The CDR3 length is 14 residues. The germline V gene has CDR1 SGHNT and CDR2 YYREEE (reference sequence). CDR3 in DNA: TGTGCCAGCAGCTTGGCGGGGGCCAAAAACATTCAGTACTTC. This sequence encodes CASSLAGAKNIQYF.

The chain carries TRBV6-6 and TRBJ2-7; TRBD2 is a possible D gene (5 bases). CDR3 length equals 15 residues. Trimming cost V 7 bases and J 7 bases, with 23 bases left between them. The germline V gene encodes CDR1 MNHNY and CDR2 SVGAGI (reference sequence). CDR3 loop: CASTTGWSARLEQYF. The DNA for the CDR3 is TGTGCCAGCACCACGGGGTGGTCAGCCAGGTTGGAGCAGTACTTC.

V usage is TRBV9 and J usage is TRBJ1-5; tentatively, D is TRBD1 (6 bases). Looked up from germline, CDR1 is SGDLS and CDR2 is YYNGEE. Deletions cut 4 bases from V and 1 base from J, with 9 bases between. This CDR3 contains 14 residues. The CDR3 sequence: CASSPGQSNQPQHF. The CDR3, as DNA: TGTGCCAGCAGCCCTGGACAGAGCAATCAGCCCCAGCATTTT. Full variable domain (rest looked up from reference TRBV9 and TRBJ1-5): DSGVTQTPKHLITATGQRVTLRCSPRSGDLSVYWYQQSLDQGLQFLIQYYNGEERAKGNILERFSAQQFPDLHSELNLSSLELGDSALYFCASSPGQSNQPQHFGDGTRLSIL.

The chain recombines TRBV5-1 with TRBJ2-2; a possible D gene is TRBD1 (6 bases). CDR1 is SGHRS and CDR2 is YFSETQ in the germline V gene. Trimming stripped 0 bases from V and 6 bases from J, with 12 bases between. The CDR3 extends over 15 amino acids. DNA for the CDR3: TGCGCCAGCAGCTTGGTGGGGGCCTACCCCGGGGAGCTGTTTTTT. Its protein is CASSLVGAYPGELFF.

The chain couples TRBV27 to TRBJ2-1; TRBD2 aligns across 9 bases. V shed 3 bases, J shed 2 bases, and the junction held 2 bases outside the gene matches. CDR1 is MNHEY and CDR2 is SMNVEV in the germline V gene (reference sequence). The CDR3 length is 15 residues. In nucleotides, the CDR3 is TGTGCCAGCAGTTTGGCGGGAGGGGCCTACAATGAGCAGTTCTTC. Translating gives CASSLAGGAYNEQFF.

The V call is TRBV2, the J call TRBJ1-4, with 9 bases lining up with TRBD1. The germline V gene encodes CDR1 SNHLY and CDR2 FYNNEI. The CDR3 contains 15 residues. The V gene end was trimmed by 2 bases and the J gene end by 10 bases; junction bases not matched to a gene: 8. The CDR3 spells CASSEKRQGDGKLFF. CDR3 bases: TGTGCCAGCAGTGAAAAGAGACAGGGGGACGGAAAACTGTTTTTT. Complete variable domain (other parts from reference TRBV2 and TRBJ1-4): EPEVTQTPSHQVTQMGQEVILRCVPISNHLYFYWYRQILGQKVEFLVSFYNNEISEKSEIFDDQFSVERPDGSNFTLKIRSTKLEDSAMYFCASSEKRQGDGKLFFGSGTQLSVL.

The CDR3 reads CASSLWGQGYEQYF. The CDR3 DNA follows: TGCGCCAGCAGCTTGTGGGGACAGGGCTACGAGCAGTACTTC. The chain carries TRBV5-1 and TRBJ2-7, with 9 bases identical to TRBD1. The CDR3 length is 14 residues. Germline CDR1 SGHRS, CDR2 YFSETQ. Trimming cost V 1 base and J 3 bases; bases outside gene matches: 2.

The chain carries TRBV28 and TRBJ1-2, with 9 bases fitting TRBD1. In germline, CDR1 is MDHEN, CDR2 SYDVKM. The ends lost 5 bases at V and 3 bases at J; junction bases unmatched: 1. The CDR3 has 13 amino acids. The CDR3 DNA reads TGTGCCAGCAGTAGGGACAGGGACTATGGCTACACCTTC. Encoded protein: CASSRDRDYGYTF.

This chain connects TRBV5-1 to TRBJ2-5; 10 bases map to TRBD2. Germline trimming cut 0 bases from V and 4 bases from J; bases unmatched to any gene: 9. In germline, CDR1 is SGHRS, CDR2 YFSETQ. The CDR3 runs 17 residues. CDR3 DNA: TGCGCCAGCAGCTTGGCCATCCTAGCGGGAGTGGGAGAGACCCAGTACTTC. Translation gives CASSLAILAGVGETQYF.

This rearrangement joins TRBV5-1 to TRBJ2-1, with 11 bases fitting TRBD1. The CDR3 totals 16 residues. CDR1 and CDR2 from the germline V gene are SGHRS and YFSETQ. The ends lost 6 bases at V and 7 bases at J; junction bases unmatched: 12. The CDR3 region has the DNA TGCGCCAGCAACCGAGGGCCGGGACAGGGGGTTAATGAGCAGTTCTTC. Translated: CASNRGPGQGVNEQFF.